The rows below give T cell receptor beta chains drawn from one sample of a study of blood T cell repertoires in COVID-19. Sequencing used immunoSEQ multiplex PCR; TCRdb keeps in-frame clones, though not all of them. The repertoire holds about 230,000 clones, with around four fifths as singletons. Sample: peripheral blood. Receptors were obtained from a woman in her sixties or seventies with active or convalescent COVID-19. Each CDR3 is given with its conserved first and last residue. The order of the fields is J gene, V gene, clone size, D gene, CDR3 DNA, CDR3 protein. The D gene is left open where the match is weak. A clone size is listed for some rows: how often the clone was seen (once, few, many), or a class if it is expanded.

J gene: TRBJ2-2
V gene: TRBV3-1/TRBV3-2
clone size: .
D gene: TRBD1
CDR3 DNA: TGTGCCAGCAGCCACACAGGGACAGGGGGCGGGGAGCTGTTTTTT
CDR3 protein: CASSHTGTGGGELFF

J gene: TRBJ2-7
V gene: TRBV6-2/TRBV6-3
clone size: once
D gene: .
CDR3 DNA: TGTGCCAGCAGTTCGTACAGGGATTTATACGAGCAGTACTTC
CDR3 protein: CASSSYRDLYEQYF

J gene: TRBJ2-2
V gene: TRBV5-4
clone size: .
D gene: TRBD1
CDR3 DNA: TGTGCCAGCAGCCGTCCCGGGACAGGGAACACCGGGGAGCTGTTTTTT
CDR3 protein: CASSRPGTGNTGELFF

J gene: TRBJ2-5
V gene: TRBV19
clone size: .
D gene: TRBD2
CDR3 DNA: TGTGCCAGTAGTACGACTAGCGGGGTTCGAGAGACCCAGTACTTC
CDR3 protein: CASSTTSGVRETQYF

J gene: TRBJ2-5
V gene: TRBV6-1
clone size: .
D gene: TRBD1
CDR3 DNA: TGTGCCAGCAGTGGAGCAGGGGGCTTCCAAGAGACCCAGTACTTC
CDR3 protein: CASSGAGGFQETQYF

J gene: TRBJ2-7
V gene: TRBV6-5
clone size: .
D gene: .
CDR3 DNA: TGTGCCAGCAAAAATCTCATGGACAGCTACGAGCAGTACTTC
CDR3 protein: CASKNLMDSYEQYF

J gene: TRBJ2-3
V gene: TRBV5-1
clone size: .
D gene: TRBD2
CDR3 DNA: TGCGCCAGCAGCCTCGGACTAGCGGGGGGGAGCACAGATACGCAGTATTTT
CDR3 protein: CASSLGLAGGSTDTQYF

J gene: TRBJ1-1
V gene: TRBV7-8
clone size: .
D gene: .
CDR3 DNA: TGTGCCAGCAGCCCACGCGTGACTACTGAAGCTTTCTTT
CDR3 protein: CASSPRVTTEAFF

J gene: TRBJ1-6
V gene: TRBV7-6
clone size: .
D gene: .
CDR3 DNA: TGTGCCAGCAGCTTAACCCCCAGCTCCTATAATTCACCCCTCCACTTT
CDR3 protein: CASSLTPSSYNSPLHF

J gene: TRBJ1-1
V gene: TRBV7-2
clone size: .
D gene: .
CDR3 DNA: TGTGCCAGCAGCTTAGCGCGGAACACTGAAGCTTTCTTT
CDR3 protein: CASSLARNTEAFF

J gene: TRBJ1-1
V gene: TRBV5-1
clone size: .
D gene: TRBD1
CDR3 DNA: TGCGCCAGCAGTTTAGACAGGGGTGCAGGCGCTGAAGCTTTCTTT
CDR3 protein: CASSLDRGAGAEAFF

J gene: TRBJ2-3
V gene: TRBV28
clone size: .
D gene: .
CDR3 DNA: TGTGCCAGCAGCGCCGCGGGGCGGGGATCTAGCACAGATACGCAGTATTTT
CDR3 protein: CASSAAGRGSSTDTQYF

J gene: TRBJ2-2
V gene: TRBV5-1
clone size: once
D gene: .
CDR3 DNA: TGCGCCAGCACGGCTCTAGCCGACACCACCGGGGAGCTGTTTTTT
CDR3 protein: CASTALADTTGELFF

J gene: TRBJ1-1
V gene: TRBV29-1
clone size: few
D gene: .
CDR3 DNA: TGCAGCGCTGCCCGACAGTTTAACACTGAAGCTTTCTTT
CDR3 protein: CSAARQFNTEAFF

J gene: TRBJ2-7
V gene: TRBV28
clone size: .
D gene: TRBD1
CDR3 DNA: TGTGCCAGCAGTTTAGACGGGACAGGGGGCTACGAGCAGTACTTC
CDR3 protein: CASSLDGTGGYEQYF

J gene: TRBJ2-2
V gene: TRBV11-2
clone size: .
D gene: TRBD2
CDR3 DNA: TGTGCCAGCAGCTACCGACTAGCGGGGAACACCGGGGAGCTGTTTTTT
CDR3 protein: CASSYRLAGNTGELFF

J gene: TRBJ2-5
V gene: TRBV5-1
clone size: .
D gene: TRBD2
CDR3 DNA: TGCGCCACCCGTACTAGACCGGGGGGTGAGACCCAGTACTTC
CDR3 protein: CATRTRPGGETQYF

J gene: TRBJ2-5
V gene: TRBV5-1
clone size: once
D gene: TRBD2
CDR3 DNA: TGCGCCAGCAGCTTGGCCGGGACTAGCGGCCAAGAGACCCAGTACTTC
CDR3 protein: CASSLAGTSGQETQYF

J gene: TRBJ2-7
V gene: TRBV25-1
clone size: .
D gene: .
CDR3 DNA: TGTGCCAGCAGTGCACGGGGGTCCTACGAGCAGTACTTC
CDR3 protein: CASSARGSYEQYF

J gene: TRBJ1-1
V gene: TRBV7-9
clone size: .
D gene: .
CDR3 DNA: TGTGCCAGCAGCCCACCTATGGGCATCGCCACTGAAGCTTTCTTT
CDR3 protein: CASSPPMGIATEAFF

J gene: TRBJ2-1
V gene: TRBV5-4
clone size: .
D gene: .
CDR3 DNA: TGTGCCAGCAGCGCTGGACTAACCCCATACAATGAGCAGTTCTTC
CDR3 protein: CASSAGLTPYNEQFF

J gene: TRBJ1-4
V gene: TRBV7-6
clone size: once
D gene: TRBD1
CDR3 DNA: TGTGCCAGCAGCTTAAGGGGGCCTGAAAAACTGTTTTTT
CDR3 protein: CASSLRGPEKLFF

J gene: TRBJ2-7
V gene: TRBV6-5
clone size: .
D gene: TRBD2
CDR3 DNA: TGTGCCAGCGGGACTACTCGCTACGAGCAGTACTTC
CDR3 protein: CASGTTRYEQYF

J gene: TRBJ2-2
V gene: TRBV6-6
clone size: .
D gene: .
CDR3 DNA: TGTGCCAGCAGGTGGCAAGAAACCGGGGAGCTGTTTTTT
CDR3 protein: CASRWQETGELFF

J gene: TRBJ1-2
V gene: TRBV19
clone size: .
D gene: .
CDR3 DNA: TGTGCCAGTAGTATAGGGCAGGGCGACTATGGCTACACCTTC
CDR3 protein: CASSIGQGDYGYTF

J gene: TRBJ2-5
V gene: TRBV25-1
clone size: .
D gene: TRBD2
CDR3 DNA: TGTGCCAGCAGTTTAGCGGGGGGCATAGAGACCCAGTACTTC
CDR3 protein: CASSLAGGIETQYF

J gene: TRBJ1-5
V gene: TRBV6-5
clone size: .
D gene: .
CDR3 DNA: TGTGCCAGCATAAGTCGGGGGGGCAATCAGCCCCAGCATTTT
CDR3 protein: CASISRGGNQPQHF

J gene: TRBJ1-2
V gene: TRBV29-1
clone size: .
D gene: TRBD1
CDR3 DNA: TGCAGCGTCCGGGACAGGGCTAGCTATGGCTACACCTTC
CDR3 protein: CSVRDRASYGYTF

J gene: TRBJ1-6
V gene: TRBV6-1
clone size: few
D gene: TRBD1
CDR3 DNA: TGTGCCAGCAGTGAACGCCGGGGACAGCGCCGCTATAATTCACCCCTCCACTTT
CDR3 protein: CASSERRGQRRYNSPLHF

J gene: TRBJ1-1
V gene: TRBV12-3/TRBV12-4
clone size: once
D gene: .
CDR3 DNA: TGTGCCAGCAGGGCCAAGGCAGGTGCTGAAGCTTTCTTT
CDR3 protein: CASRAKAGAEAFF

J gene: TRBJ1-3
V gene: TRBV6-5
clone size: .
D gene: .
CDR3 DNA: TGTGCCAGTCGACAGGTTACGGCTGGAAACACCATATATTTT
CDR3 protein: CASRQVTAGNTIYF

J gene: TRBJ2-1
V gene: TRBV19
clone size: .
D gene: TRBD2
CDR3 DNA: TGTGCCAGTAGTATAGTCCCAGCGGGGAACCATGAGCAGTTCTTC
CDR3 protein: CASSIVPAGNHEQFF

J gene: TRBJ2-5
V gene: TRBV3-1/TRBV3-2
clone size: .
D gene: .
CDR3 DNA: TGTGCCAGCAGCCAAGTGCCCGGGGGAGAGGAGACCCAGTACTTC
CDR3 protein: CASSQVPGGEETQYF

J gene: TRBJ1-5
V gene: TRBV27
clone size: .
D gene: .
CDR3 DNA: TGTGCCAGCAGTCCCCTTGGGGGATTTGGGGACTTGGATCAGCCCCAGCATTTT
CDR3 protein: CASSPLGGFGDLDQPQHF

J gene: TRBJ1-5
V gene: TRBV7-8
clone size: .
D gene: TRBD1
CDR3 DNA: TGTGCCAGCAGCCCGTGGACAGGGAGGAATCAGCCCCAGCATTTT
CDR3 protein: CASSPWTGRNQPQHF

J gene: TRBJ1-2
V gene: TRBV5-1
clone size: .
D gene: TRBD1
CDR3 DNA: TGCGCCAGCAGGTCCCCGGGACAGGGGGATGGCTACACCTTC
CDR3 protein: CASRSPGQGDGYTF

J gene: TRBJ1-2
V gene: TRBV6-4
clone size: .
D gene: .
CDR3 DNA: TGTGCCAAACCGTTGGGTGTAAGGACATGGGACTATGGCTACACCTTC
CDR3 protein: CAKPLGVRTWDYGYTF

J gene: TRBJ1-2
V gene: TRBV30
clone size: .
D gene: TRBD1
CDR3 DNA: TGTGCCTGGAAGGCAGGGGGCTATGGCTACACCTTC
CDR3 protein: CAWKAGGYGYTF

J gene: TRBJ2-7
V gene: TRBV5-1
clone size: .
D gene: TRBD1
CDR3 DNA: TGCGCCAGCAGCGAGGTACGACAGGGGGCTGACGAGCAGTACTTC
CDR3 protein: CASSEVRQGADEQYF

J gene: TRBJ1-3
V gene: TRBV15
clone size: .
D gene: .
CDR3 DNA: TGTGCCACCAGCAGAGCGGAGGGAATAGGCACCATATATTTT
CDR3 protein: CATSRAEGIGTIYF

J gene: TRBJ2-1
V gene: TRBV6-5
clone size: .
D gene: .
CDR3 DNA: TGTGCCAGCAGTTATGGTATCGGGAGTTGGAATGAGCAGTTCTTC
CDR3 protein: CASSYGIGSWNEQFF

J gene: TRBJ2-5
V gene: TRBV5-4
clone size: .
D gene: TRBD2
CDR3 DNA: TGTGCCAGCAGCTTGGGAGCGGGAAACCAAGAGACCCAGTACTTC
CDR3 protein: CASSLGAGNQETQYF

J gene: TRBJ1-4
V gene: TRBV5-4
clone size: .
D gene: TRBD1
CDR3 DNA: TGTGCCAGCAGCTCCGGGACAGCCTCTTATGAAAAACTGTTTTTT
CDR3 protein: CASSSGTASYEKLFF

J gene: TRBJ2-7
V gene: TRBV3-1/TRBV3-2
clone size: .
D gene: .
CDR3 DNA: TGTGCCAGCAGCCCGACCCCACAGTACGAGCAGTACTTC
CDR3 protein: CASSPTPQYEQYF

J gene: TRBJ2-7
V gene: TRBV27
clone size: .
D gene: .
CDR3 DNA: TGTGCCAGCAGGCCTCCGGGACTGCTGTCCTACGAGCAGTACTTC
CDR3 protein: CASRPPGLLSYEQYF

J gene: TRBJ2-7
V gene: TRBV20-1
clone size: .
D gene: .
CDR3 DNA: TGCAGTGCCCCGAGTGGCTACGAGCAGTACTTC
CDR3 protein: CSAPSGYEQYF